The rows below give T cell receptor beta chains drawn from one sample of a study of shared clonotypes between healthy human individuals. Some clones are missing from TCRdb's copy, which holds only in-frame ones; the method was immunoSEQ multiplex PCR. This table holds fewer than 600,000 clones, 60% to 85% found once. The specimen sequenced was PBMCs. These TCRs come from a woman between 40 and 55 years old in good health. Some clones in this sample may be carry-over from other donors' samples. Both conserved end residues are part of each CDR3. Expanded clones are given a class, and other clones once, few, many or no size at all.

V gene	J gene	CDR3 length	clone size	CDR3 protein
TRBV11-2	TRBJ2-1	17	-	CASSPQAPGGRRNEQFF
TRBV9	TRBJ2-6	16	-	CASSHRGSTGANVLTF
TRBV5-6	TRBJ2-6	18	-	CASSPRTQGLAGANVLTF
TRBV28	TRBJ1-1	13	-	CASSLGGRTEAFF
TRBV2	TRBJ2-6	17	-	CASSALARPLRANVLTF
TRBV5-1	TRBJ2-3	13	few	CASSSPSVGTQYF
TRBV7-8	TRBJ2-1	15	-	CASSMNRDSYNEQFF
TRBV7-8	TRBJ2-2	17	once	CASSLVRGSLNTGELFF
TRBV9	TRBJ2-1	15	once	CASSVRGGSYNEQFF
TRBV7-2	TRBJ1-3	15	-	CASSLDSRTGNTIYF
TRBV5-1	TRBJ2-3	14	-	CASSSGGSTDTQYF
TRBV28	TRBJ1-3	13	-	CASEGDSGNTIYF
TRBV7-3	TRBJ2-2	16	-	CASSLGLAENTGELFF
TRBV9	TRBJ2-3	15	-	CASSEGPSATDTQYF
TRBV5-1	TRBJ1-3	14	-	CASSWTGSGNTIYF
TRBV2	TRBJ2-2	14	few	CATAGGVITGELFF
TRBV11-2	TRBJ1-2	14	-	CASSLENRAYGYTF
TRBV28	TRBJ1-1	14	-	CASTRTGLGTEAFF
TRBV2	TRBJ1-2	14	few	CASSEAYRFYGYTF
TRBV19	TRBJ2-5	13	-	CASSITYVETQYF
TRBV6-1	TRBJ2-7	14	-	CASSEGSGTYEQYF
TRBV7-9	TRBJ1-1	16	-	CASSLVFSTMNTEAFF
TRBV2	TRBJ2-1	19	-	CASSERQGLAGIPRDEQFF
TRBV6-1	TRBJ2-1	16	-	CASSEARAGRYNEQFF
TRBV6-4	TRBJ2-1	15	many	CASSETSGATNEQFF
TRBV13	TRBJ2-1	12	-	CASSHGQGEQFF
TRBV19	TRBJ2-1	15	-	CASTAPRSSYNEQFF
TRBV19	TRBJ2-2	14	few	CASSKKRNTGELFF
TRBV2	TRBJ2-1	14	-	CASNPELRDNEQFF
TRBV28	TRBJ2-1	13	-	CAARDRGFDEQFF
TRBV5-4	TRBJ2-2	15	-	CASSLNRDGTGELFF
TRBV7-9	TRBJ1-2	15	many	CASSLALGGNYGYTF
TRBV6-6	TRBJ1-4	14	-	CASSYGEAAEKLFF
TRBV21-1	TRBJ1-5	9	-	CASNQPQHF
TRBV5-4	TRBJ2-2	18	-	CASSSQRAGQGLTGELFF
TRBV7-3	TRBJ2-3	13	once	CASSPHRGDTQYF
TRBV11-2	TRBJ2-1	15	-	CASSRMSGDYNEQFF
TRBV5-1	TRBJ1-3	16	-	CASSWGGASSGNTIYF
TRBV27	TRBJ1-1	12	once	CASSQGLTEAFF
TRBV28	TRBJ1-2	13	-	CASSLRAGYGYTF
TRBV7-3	TRBJ2-1	16	-	CASSPRLAAQINEQFF
TRBV15	TRBJ2-7	13	-	CATSRDIAYEQYF
TRBV30	TRBJ1-1	13	-	CAWSAGGYTEAFF
TRBV2	TRBJ2-7	11	-	CASRRFYEQYF
TRBV7-2	TRBJ2-3	14	-	CASSLDRGLDTQYF
TRBV2	TRBJ1-1	13	-	CASSGTLNTEAFF
TRBV10-1	TRBJ2-1	17	-	CASSSRRGQGSYNEQFF
TRBV25-1	TRBJ1-2	14	once	CASSETTGVYGYTF
TRBV29-1	TRBJ2-3	13	-	CSVDQGSTDTQYF
TRBV18	TRBJ2-5	16	-	CASSPPGGRGQETQYF
TRBV29-1	TRBJ2-7	14	-	CSVSLAGGLYEQYF